This T cell receptor beta chain was recovered during a study of tumor-infiltrating lymphocytes in primary liver carcinoma. The tissue used was unsorted bulk material of roughly 17-34 mg. RNA and DNA were co-extracted from it with the AllPrep DNA/RNA mini kit. Among the patients, all had chronic HBV infection and none had been treated. The sampling covered five separate regions of each tumor. Researchers generated TCR beta cDNA from 500 to 600 ng of total RNA, relying on a constant-region primer. Sequencing libraries for TCR beta derived from three nested multiplex PCR rounds that used slightly modified ARM-PCR. Each CDR3 protein gets one entry after TCRdb re-called the multiplex PCR reads with MiXCR. The repertoire consists of roughly 53,000 distinct CDR3 sequences, with roughly 77% occurring once and the leading ten covering under 30%. Turning to this clonotype: Compared with germline, one end of the junction differs, possibly owing to a read error.

This TCR was recovered from a man in his forties with primary liver carcinoma and hepatitis B virus infection. Sequenced input: liver tumor tissue from sampling region 2. Subset indicated: tumor region T2, inferior pole.

Here the CDR3 reads CSVTDSTQNTQYF. DNA of the CDR3: TGCAGCGTTACAGACTCTACACAGAATACACAGTATTTT. The V gene is TRBV29-1, the J gene TRBJ2-3; D ambiguous. Germline-derived CDR1 and CDR2 are SQVTM and ANQGSEA. The CDR3 sequence is 13 residues long.